What follows is one TCR beta chain and its context. The CDR3 length is 15 residues. The V end lost 4 bases, the J end lost 1 base, and 14 bases lay between the germline ends. Per the germline V gene, CDR1 is MGHRA and CDR2 is YSYEKL. The data were obtained in a study of blood T cell repertoires in COVID-19. For the study at large: Sample material is recorded as cDNA or gDNA derived from T cells, B-cell-depleted T cells, or PBMCs.

Assay: immunoSEQ multiplex PCR; the TCRdb copy retains only in-frame clones and omits some. The profile shows some 180,000 clones, approximately 80% of them singletons. The origin of this receptor is a human donor in a cohort sampled during active COVID-19. The chain is built from TRBV4-1 and TRBJ2-7; D perhaps matches TRBD1 (6 bases). The sequenced sample consisted of peripheral blood. The CDR3 nucleotides read TGCGCCAGCAGCCCAAGCTTGGGGGCGTCCTACGAGCAGTACTTC. Translating it yields CASSPSLGASYEQYF.